What follows are 7 T cell receptor beta chains derived from one specimen sequenced in a study of cytomegalovirus exposure and HLA in healthy donors. Only in-frame clones appear in the TCRdb table, and some are missing; sequencing was by immunoSEQ multiplex PCR. In the table there are roughly 80,000 clones, 85% to 95% of which are singletons. Sequenced material: PBMCs. The receptors derive from a man younger than 35 in good health and CMV-seronegative.

The J gene is TRBJ2-3, the V gene TRBV18; 7 positions agree with TRBD2. CDR3 length equals 15 residues. The germline gives CDR1 KGHSH, CDR2 LQKENI. J was trimmed by 4 bases and V by 4 bases; bases with no gene match: 8. The CDR3 sequence: CASSQTGGPPDTQYF. CDR3 DNA sequence: TGTGCCAGCTCACAGACGGGAGGCCCCCCAGATACGCAGTATTTT. Together with reference TRBV18 and TRBJ2-3, the CDR3 gives the full variable domain: NAGVMQNPRHLVRRRGQEARLRCSPMKGHSHVYWYRQLPEEGLKFMVYLQKENIIDESGMPKERFSAEFPKEGPSILRIQQVVRGDSAAYFCASSQTGGPPDTQYFGPGTRLTVL.

This rearrangement joins TRBV19 to TRBJ2-1; a possible D gene is TRBD2 (6 bases). Germline CDR1 and CDR2: LNHDA and SQIVND (reference sequence). Trimming took off 5 bases at V and 8 bases at J, with 16 bases between the two ends. The CDR3 has 14 residues. CDR3 protein: CASSLREQVYEQFF. CDR3 DNA sequence: TGTGCCAGTAGTTTACGGGAGCAGGTTTATGAGCAGTTCTTC. Filled out from reference TRBV19 and TRBJ2-1, the complete variable domain reads DGGITQSPKYLFRKEGQNVTLSCEQNLNHDAMYWYRQDPGQGLRLIYYSQIVNDFQKGDIAEGYSVSREKKESFPLTVTSAQKNPTAFYLCASSLREQVYEQFFGPGTRLTVL.

V and J are TRBV7-9 and TRBJ2-6; the D is unclear. Trimming took 5 bases from V and 0 from J, leaving 20 bases between them. This CDR3 has 19 residues. CDR1 is SEHNR, CDR2 FQNEAQ, per germline (reference sequence). The CDR3 here is CASSDATRRPLSGANVLTF. The CDR3 DNA sequence: TGTGCCAGCAGCGACGCAACCAGGCGCCCCCTCTCTGGGGCCAACGTCCTGACTTTC.

This clone has just a few counts. The chain couples TRBV11-2 to TRBJ1-3, with no clear D. Trimming stripped 5 bases from V and 7 bases from J, with 12 bases between. This CDR3 has 13 residues. From germline, CDR1 is SGHAT and CDR2 FQNNGV. Here the CDR3 DNA reads TGTGCCAGCAGCCTGATGGAGGGTAACACCATATATTTT. The encoded protein is CASSLMEGNTIYF.

This clone was counted once. The chain uses TRBV6-6 and TRBJ2-3; D ambiguous. This CDR3 is built from 12 residues. V lost 6 bases to trimming and J lost 0 bases, with 4 bases between them. Germline CDR1 and CDR2: MNHNY and SVGAGI (reference sequence). The CDR3 protein is CASSRSTDTQYF. CDR3 DNA: TGTGCCAGCAGCAGAAGCACAGATACGCAGTATTTT.

The chain joins TRBV18 to TRBJ1-5; no clear D gene. Germline V gene lookup returns CDR1 KGHSH and CDR2 LQKENI. There are 15 residues in the CDR3. V lost 0 bases, J lost 6 bases, and 12 bases lay in between. CDR3 DNA: TGTGCCAGCTCACCACCTGGGCCGGGGAGTCAGCCCCAGCATTTT. Residues: CASSPPGPGSQPQHF.

This clone appeared once. V gene TRBV18 combines with J gene TRBJ2-7; TRBD2 aligns across 11 bases. CDR1 is KGHSH, CDR2 LQKENI, per germline. With 3 bases clipped from V and 2 bases from J, the junction kept 0 bases outside the gene matches. This CDR3 comprises 14 residues. The CDR3 DNA follows: TGTGCCAGCTCACCGACTAGCGGGACCTACGAGCAGTACTTC. This sequence encodes CASSPTSGTYEQYF.